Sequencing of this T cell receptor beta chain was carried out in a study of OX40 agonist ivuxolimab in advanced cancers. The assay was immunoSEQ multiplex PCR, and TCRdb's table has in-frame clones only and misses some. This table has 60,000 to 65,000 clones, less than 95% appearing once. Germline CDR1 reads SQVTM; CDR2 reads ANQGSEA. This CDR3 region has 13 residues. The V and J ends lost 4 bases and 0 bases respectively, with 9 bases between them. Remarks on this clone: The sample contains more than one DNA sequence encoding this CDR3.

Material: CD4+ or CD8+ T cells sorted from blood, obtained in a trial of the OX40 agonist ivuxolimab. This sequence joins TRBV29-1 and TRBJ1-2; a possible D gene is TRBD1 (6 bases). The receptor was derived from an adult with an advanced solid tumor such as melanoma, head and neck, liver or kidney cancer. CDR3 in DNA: TGCAGCGTTGGTACAGGGCCTAACTATGGCTACACCTTC. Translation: CSVGTGPNYGYTF.